The clone carrying this TCR beta chain appeared a single time. Germline assignment: CDR1 SGHTS and CDR2 YDEGEE. V lost 0 bases and J 3 bases, leaving 21 bases between the germline ends. This CDR3 spans 19 amino acids. Libraries were prepared by immunoSEQ multiplex PCR; TCRdb keeps only in-frame clonotypes and omits some of them. The sample shows 26,000 or so clones, approximately 91% of them seen only once. The sample is drawn from a study of OX40 agonist ivuxolimab in advanced cancers. The TCR originated in an adult with an advanced solid tumor such as melanoma, head and neck, liver or kidney cancer. The genes are TRBV5-8 and TRBJ1-4, with unresolved D. The sample in question was CD4+ or CD8+ T cells sorted from blood, obtained in a trial of the OX40 agonist ivuxolimab. CDR3 amino acids: CASSLGMADPAFPNEKLFF. The CDR3 nucleotides read TGTGCCAGCAGCTTGGGGATGGCAGATCCCGCGTTTCCTAATGAAAAACTGTTTTTT. The full variable domain, with the rest looked up from reference TRBV5-8 and TRBJ1-4, is EAGVTQSPTHLIKTRGQQATLRCSPISGHTSVYWYQQALGLGLQFLLWYDEGEERNRGNFPPRFSGRQFPNYSSELNVNALELEDSALYLCASSLGMADPAFPNEKLFFGSGTQLSVL.